This TCR beta chain was profiled in a study of cytotoxic CD8 clonotypes in ibrutinib-treated CLL. Assay: immunoSEQ multiplex PCR; the TCRdb copy retains only in-frame clones and omits some. Of about 160,000 clones in the sample, more than 70% are singletons; the top ten hold more than 2.5%. Approximately 2 micrograms of genomic DNA came from cryopreserved PBMCs for TCR beta libraries. Specimen: PBMCs, collected at disease progression, from a patient treated with ibrutinib. This sequence was found in a human donor with chronic lymphocytic leukemia.

CDR3 nucleotides: TGTGCCAGCAGCTTGGTTGGCCGCGGCACTGAAGCTTTCTTT. Translated: CASSLVGRGTEAFF. The chain uses TRBV5-4 and TRBJ1-1; D uncertain. Germline CDR1 SGHNT, CDR2 YYREEE (reference sequence). The V end lost 0 bases, the J end lost 4 bases, and 10 bases lay between the germline ends. There are 14 residues in the CDR3.